This is a list of T cell receptor beta chains from one sample in a study of blood T cell repertoires in COVID-19. TCRdb's table, derived via immunoSEQ multiplex PCR, lists solely in-frame clones and lacks some. Altogether around 170,000 clones are present, over 80% being singletons, with the ten largest covering approximately 2.9%. Sample: peripheral blood. All receptors come from a woman aged 60-70 years with acute or convalescent COVID-19. CDR3s include the opening cysteine and the closing phenylalanine or tryptophan. D genes are given only for firm matches. A row's size may be missing; if present it is once, few, many or a size class.

clone size: few; D gene: TRBD2; CDR3 length: 15; J gene: TRBJ2-1; V gene: TRBV2; CDR3 DNA: TGTGCCAGCAGTGAAGAGGGAAGACTAGCCGCTGAGCAGTTCTTC; CDR3 protein: CASSEEGRLAAEQFF
clone size: -; D gene: TRBD1; CDR3 length: 14; J gene: TRBJ2-7; V gene: TRBV18; CDR3 DNA: TGTGCCAGCTCATCGGACAGGTATAGCTACGAGCAGTACTTC; CDR3 protein: CASSSDRYSYEQYF
clone size: once; D gene: -; CDR3 length: 18; J gene: TRBJ2-6; V gene: TRBV4-1; CDR3 DNA: TGCGCCAGCAGCCAAGGGAGGATCCAGGGGAAAGGGGCCAACGTCCTGACTTTC; CDR3 protein: CASSQGRIQGKGANVLTF
clone size: -; D gene: TRBD1; CDR3 length: 16; J gene: TRBJ1-5; V gene: TRBV7-9; CDR3 DNA: TGTGCCAGCAGCTTAGTGTACAGGGGGCGGCCTCAGCCCCAGCATTTT; CDR3 protein: CASSLVYRGRPQPQHF
clone size: -; D gene: -; CDR3 length: 17; J gene: TRBJ1-2; V gene: TRBV4-1; CDR3 DNA: TGCGCCAGCAGCCCACCAGGGCCCAACAGGGTTTTGTCTGGCTACACCTTC; CDR3 protein: CASSPPGPNRVLSGYTF
clone size: -; D gene: TRBD2; CDR3 length: 18; J gene: TRBJ2-2; V gene: TRBV7-9; CDR3 DNA: TGTGCCAGCAGCCTAAAAGTGCGACTAGCGGGAGTCACCGGGGAGCTGTTTTTT; CDR3 protein: CASSLKVRLAGVTGELFF
clone size: -; D gene: TRBD1; CDR3 length: 17; J gene: TRBJ1-4; V gene: TRBV7-2; CDR3 DNA: TGTGCCAGCAGCTTTGCCCAGGGGGTCTCGGATGGGGCGAAACTGTTTTTT; CDR3 protein: CASSFAQGVSDGAKLFF
clone size: -; D gene: -; CDR3 length: 15; J gene: TRBJ2-3; V gene: TRBV4-2; CDR3 DNA: TGTGCCAGCAGGGAAGAGGCGGGGGCCCCCGATACGCAGTATTTT; CDR3 protein: CASREEAGAPDTQYF
clone size: -; D gene: TRBD2; CDR3 length: 14; J gene: TRBJ2-5; V gene: TRBV15; CDR3 DNA: TGTGCCACCAGCAGAGGACTAGCCCAAGAGACCCAGTACTTC; CDR3 protein: CATSRGLAQETQYF
clone size: -; D gene: TRBD1; CDR3 length: 15; J gene: TRBJ1-2; V gene: TRBV9; CDR3 DNA: TGTGCCAGCAGCGCCTTGGACAGGGGGGACTATGGCTACACCTTC; CDR3 protein: CASSALDRGDYGYTF
clone size: -; D gene: TRBD1; CDR3 length: 12; J gene: TRBJ1-1; V gene: TRBV29-1; CDR3 DNA: TGCAGCGTGCTACAGGGGGGGTTTGAAGCTTTCTTT; CDR3 protein: CSVLQGGFEAFF
clone size: once; D gene: -; CDR3 length: 15; J gene: TRBJ1-5; V gene: TRBV27; CDR3 DNA: TGTGCCAGCAGTTTAGACAGCAATAGCAATCAGCCCCAGCATTTT; CDR3 protein: CASSLDSNSNQPQHF
clone size: -; D gene: TRBD2; CDR3 length: 14; J gene: TRBJ2-4; V gene: TRBV2; CDR3 DNA: TGTGCCAGCAGTGAAAGTAGCGGGGTAAACATTCAGTACTTC; CDR3 protein: CASSESSGVNIQYF
clone size: -; D gene: TRBD1; CDR3 length: 13; J gene: TRBJ1-2; V gene: TRBV15; CDR3 DNA: TGTGCCACCAGCGAGACAGGGGGCTTTGGCTACACCTTC; CDR3 protein: CATSETGGFGYTF
clone size: -; D gene: -; CDR3 length: 12; J gene: TRBJ1-2; V gene: TRBV7-9; CDR3 DNA: TGTGCCAGCAGCCTTATGGACCAGGGTCGGACCTTC; CDR3 protein: CASSLMDQGRTF
clone size: -; D gene: -; CDR3 length: 13; J gene: TRBJ2-3; V gene: TRBV7-2; CDR3 DNA: TGTGCCAGCAGCGAAACTAGCACAGATACGCAGTATTTT; CDR3 protein: CASSETSTDTQYF
clone size: -; D gene: -; CDR3 length: 15; J gene: TRBJ2-2; V gene: TRBV2; CDR3 DNA: TGTGCCAGCATTATGACAGGTTCGGGCACCGGGGAGCTGTTTTTT; CDR3 protein: CASIMTGSGTGELFF
clone size: -; D gene: TRBD2; CDR3 length: 13; J gene: TRBJ2-5; V gene: TRBV12-3/TRBV12-4; CDR3 DNA: TGTGCCAGCAGTCAACCAGCGGGGAGGGCCCAGTACTTC; CDR3 protein: CASSQPAGRAQYF
clone size: -; D gene: TRBD1; CDR3 length: 15; J gene: TRBJ1-4; V gene: TRBV28; CDR3 DNA: TGTGCCAGCAGCTATCAGACAGGGCTAAGTGAAAAACTGTTTTTT; CDR3 protein: CASSYQTGLSEKLFF
clone size: -; D gene: -; CDR3 length: 16; J gene: TRBJ2-6; V gene: TRBV5-5; CDR3 DNA: TGTGCCAGCAGCGCAAATACAGGGACTGGGGCCAACGTCCTGACTTTC; CDR3 protein: CASSANTGTGANVLTF
clone size: -; D gene: TRBD1; CDR3 length: 16; J gene: TRBJ2-7; V gene: TRBV10-1; CDR3 DNA: TGCGCCAGCAGTGAGTCGCCCCGGGACAGGGGGATCGAGCAGTACTTC; CDR3 protein: CASSESPRDRGIEQYF
clone size: -; D gene: TRBD2; CDR3 length: 17; J gene: TRBJ2-5; V gene: TRBV28; CDR3 DNA: TGTGCCAGCAGTTCCCTCCCACTAGCGGGGGGTGGGGAGACCCAGTACTTC; CDR3 protein: CASSSLPLAGGGETQYF
clone size: many; D gene: TRBD1; CDR3 length: 17; J gene: TRBJ1-1; V gene: TRBV4-3; CDR3 DNA: TGCGCCAGCAGCCCGGACAGGGGGCCGATTCTCGGAACTGAAGCTTTCTTT; CDR3 protein: CASSPDRGPILGTEAFF
clone size: few; D gene: TRBD1; CDR3 length: 16; J gene: TRBJ1-1; V gene: TRBV7-8; CDR3 DNA: TGTGCCAGCAGCTTATTCCAGGGACAGGTTAACACTGAAGCTTTCTTT; CDR3 protein: CASSLFQGQVNTEAFF
clone size: -; D gene: -; CDR3 length: 15; J gene: TRBJ2-2; V gene: TRBV9; CDR3 DNA: TGTGCCAGCAGCGTAGCGGCTAGCTGGGGCGGGGAGCTGTTTTTT; CDR3 protein: CASSVAASWGGELFF
clone size: -; D gene: TRBD1; CDR3 length: 16; J gene: TRBJ1-6; V gene: TRBV19; CDR3 DNA: TGTGCCAGTAGTAGTCGGACAGGGGGCGGTAATTCACCCCTCCACTTT; CDR3 protein: CASSSRTGGGNSPLHF
clone size: -; D gene: TRBD1; CDR3 length: 13; J gene: TRBJ2-5; V gene: TRBV18; CDR3 DNA: TGTGCCAGCTCACCCGGGACAGGGAGTGCCCAGTACTTC; CDR3 protein: CASSPGTGSAQYF
clone size: -; D gene: TRBD1; CDR3 length: 14; J gene: TRBJ1-5; V gene: TRBV2; CDR3 DNA: TGTGCCAGCAGTGGCCAGGGGGCCAATCAGCCCCAGCATTTT; CDR3 protein: CASSGQGANQPQHF
clone size: -; D gene: -; CDR3 length: 14; J gene: TRBJ2-7; V gene: TRBV7-2; CDR3 DNA: TGTGCCAGCAGCTTTGGTATAGCGAGGGTCGAGCAGTACTTC; CDR3 protein: CASSFGIARVEQYF
clone size: -; D gene: TRBD1; CDR3 length: 15; J gene: TRBJ1-1; V gene: TRBV7-3; CDR3 DNA: TGTGCCAGCAGCTTAACTGGGCAGGGGGCGACTGAAGCTTTCTTT; CDR3 protein: CASSLTGQGATEAFF
clone size: -; D gene: -; CDR3 length: 15; J gene: TRBJ2-2; V gene: TRBV11-2; CDR3 DNA: TGTGCCAGCAGCCCCCCGGGGGGCGAAACCGGGGAGCTGTTTTTT; CDR3 protein: CASSPPGGETGELFF